A selection of T cell receptor beta chains follows, all from one sample in a study of blood T cells in healthy people across ages. A single record per CDR3 protein comes from TCRdb applying MiXCR to the 5' RACE reads. Altogether some 1.5 million distinct CDR3 sequences are present, roughly 27% being singletons, with the ten largest covering 7.7%. The material sequenced was blood. All receptors come from a woman aged 25 to 39 in good health. Each CDR3 is given with its conserved first and last residue. D genes are given only for firm matches. Only part of the rows carry a size: once, few, many, or a class if the clone is expanded.

TRBJ1-5 | NA | TRBV20-1 | TRBD1 | CSANTGGTDQPQHF | TGCAGTGCGAATACAGGGGGCACGGATCAGCCCCAGCATTTT
TRBJ2-7 | NA | TRBV9 | NA | CASSVGEVDRGNEQYF | TGTGCCAGCAGCGTAGGCGAGGTGGATAGGGGCAATGAGCAGTACTTC
TRBJ2-7 | many | TRBV7-9 | NA | CASSFLDSGEQYF | TGTGCCAGCAGCTTCCTTGATAGCGGAGAGCAGTACTTC
TRBJ1-1 | NA | TRBV10-3 | NA | CAIKPGNTEAFF | TGTGCCATTAAACCTGGGAACACTGAAGCTTTCTTT
TRBJ2-5 | NA | TRBV20-1 | TRBD2 | CSASREEAQYF | TGCAGTGCTAGTCGGGAGGAAGCCCAGTACTTC
TRBJ2-7 | few | TRBV30 | NA | CAWSVNPYEQYF | TGTGCCTGGAGTGTAAACCCTTACGAGCAGTACTTC
TRBJ2-5 | NA | TRBV5-4 | NA | CVSSGDPQETQYF | TGTGTCAGCAGCGGTGACCCCCAAGAGACCCAGTACTTC
TRBJ2-7 | NA | TRBV3-1 | NA | CASNQRTDGLQYF | TGTGCCAGCAACCAACGAACAGACGGTCTACAGTACTTC
TRBJ2-1 | NA | TRBV20-1 | NA | CSARTAGIDYNEQFF | TGCAGTGCTCGTACCGCGGGTATAGATTACAATGAGCAGTTCTTC
TRBJ2-5 | many | TRBV10-3 | NA | CAIRLDRQETQYF | TGTGCCATCAGGTTGGACCGACAAGAGACCCAGTACTTC
TRBJ2-7 | many | TRBV7-2 | NA | CASSLGLPPQYF | TGTGCCAGCAGCTTAGGTTTGCCACCACAGTACTTC
TRBJ2-7 | NA | TRBV9 | TRBD1 | CASSAAGQGTYEQYF | TGTGCCAGCAGCGCAGCGGGACAGGGCACCTACGAGCAGTACTTC
TRBJ2-5 | NA | TRBV25-1 | TRBD1 | CASSNDRGLSETQYF | TGTGCCAGCAGTAACGACAGGGGGCTAAGTGAGACCCAGTACTTC
TRBJ2-3 | NA | TRBV5-1 | TRBD2 | CASRRAGDPTDTQYF | TGCGCCAGCAGAAGAGCGGGGGACCCCACAGATACGCAGTATTTT
TRBJ2-3 | few | TRBV3-1 | NA | CASSQGWAGYTDTQYF | TGTGCCAGCAGCCAAGGATGGGCCGGCTACACAGATACGCAGTATTTT
TRBJ2-3 | few | TRBV20-1 | NA | CRIGRTTDTQYF | TGCAGAATCGGGAGAACGACAGATACGCAGTATTTT
TRBJ2-3 | few | TRBV5-1 | NA | CASSLHRAATDTQYF | TGCGCCAGCAGCCTCCACAGGGCAGCCACAGATACGCAGTATTTT
TRBJ2-7 | few | TRBV7-2 | NA | CASSLGRPGYEQYF | TGTGCCAGCAGCTTAGGCAGACCCGGCTACGAGCAGTACTTC
TRBJ2-7 | NA | TRBV5-1 | NA | CASSAGRAYEQYF | TGCGCCAGCAGCGCTGGTCGGGCCTACGAGCAGTACTTC
TRBJ2-7 | NA | TRBV20-1 | TRBD2 | CSAAGLTTYEQYF | TGCAGTGCTGCGGGACTAACCACCTACGAGCAGTACTTC
TRBJ1-2 | NA | TRBV7-2 | NA | CASSPQSGSGYGYTF | TGTGCCAGCAGCCCCCAATCAGGGTCAGGGTATGGCTACACCTTC
TRBJ2-6 | NA | TRBV25-1 | NA | CASSGTGRSSGANVLTF | TGTGCCAGCAGTGGGACGGGACGTAGCTCTGGGGCCAACGTCCTGACTTTC
TRBJ2-1 | NA | TRBV4-3 | NA | CASSQGSRRYNEQFF | TGCGCCAGCAGCCAAGGGTCCCGACGGTACAATGAGCAGTTCTTC
TRBJ2-5 | NA | TRBV20-1 | TRBD1 | CSARDWSRDRGQETQYF | TGCAGTGCTAGAGATTGGTCCCGGGACAGAGGTCAAGAGACCCAGTACTTC
TRBJ2-7 | many | TRBV5-1 | NA | CASSRDTTYEQYF | TGCGCCAGCAGCCGGGACACGACCTACGAGCAGTACTTC
TRBJ2-3 | few | TRBV7-2 | TRBD1 | CASSPGQGALSTDTQYF | TGTGCCAGCAGCCCGGGACAGGGGGCCCTTAGCACAGATACGCAGTATTTT
TRBJ2-3 | NA | TRBV5-1 | NA | CASSLGGAGRTDTQYF | TGCGCCAGCAGCTTGGGGGGGGCCGGGCGCACAGATACGCAGTATTTT
TRBJ2-4 | many | TRBV2 | TRBD1 | CASSEGDRGEGFIQYF | TGTGCCAGCAGTGAGGGGGACAGGGGGGAAGGTTTCATTCAGTACTTC
TRBJ2-7 | many | TRBV12-3/TRBV12-4 | NA | CASSPGLTSYEQYF | TGTGCCAGCAGTCCGGGACTTACCTCCTACGAGCAGTACTTC